This TCR beta chain was retrieved from a study of Graves' ophthalmopathy and Graves' hyperthyroidism. The PBMCs were taken from over 9.5 ml of fresh peripheral blood. The germline CDR1 and CDR2 sequences are MGHDK and SYGVNS. The V end was cut by 8 bases, the J end by 6 bases, with 13 bases between. The CDR3 totals 13 residues. Transcripts of RNA were the source for amplifying TCR beta CDR3 regions. HTBI-primed RT-PCR formed the first round, and a multiplex PCR formed the second. TCRdb itself ran the multiplex PCR reads through MiXCR, one entry per CDR3 protein. The repertoire includes about 740,000 distinct CDR3 sequences, 35% to 50% of them detected once, and 44% sits in the top ten.

The receptor's source is an adult man with Graves' ophthalmopathy. The specimen was peripheral blood. The chain links TRBV25-1 to TRBJ2-2; D is unresolved. The CDR3 loop reads CASQPRFSGELFF. The CDR3 coding sequence is TGTGCCAGCCAGCCTCGCTTTTCCGGGGAGCTGTTTTTT.